A selection of T cell receptor beta chains follows, all from one sample in a study of blood T cell repertoires in COVID-19. Repertoires were generated with immunoSEQ multiplex PCR, while TCRdb's copy carries only in-frame clones and drops some. The repertoire holds approximately 400,000 clones, with more than 75% as singletons. Sequencing was done on a sample of PBMCs or T cells enriched from blood (not recorded which). These receptors were collected from a woman aged 18-29 years who had recovered from COVID-19. Both conserved end residues are part of each CDR3. A D gene is named only where the DNA matches it firmly. The size field is filled for only some rows; it gives once, few, many or a size class.

d_gene	v_gene	j_gene	abundance	CDR3aa	CDR3nt
-	TRBV15	TRBJ1-6	-	CATSSPGRAPLHF	TGTGCCACCAGCAGCCCTGGGAGGGCACCCCTCCACTTT
TRBD1	TRBV29-1	TRBJ2-3	-	CSVNRGQDTQYF	TGCAGCGTTAACAGGGGGCAAGATACGCAGTATTTT
-	TRBV7-8	TRBJ1-3	-	CASSSRTSGNTIYF	TGTGCCAGCAGCTCAAGGACATCCGGAAACACCATATATTTT
-	TRBV24-1	TRBJ1-6	-	CATSGNRHNSPLHF	TGTGCCACCAGTGGTAACAGACATAATTCACCCCTCCACTTT
-	TRBV6-5	TRBJ2-1	-	CASRAGIRSYNEQFF	TGTGCCAGCAGAGCAGGGATTAGGTCCTACAATGAGCAGTTCTTC
TRBD1	TRBV15	TRBJ2-1	-	CATSKKGASSYNEQFF	TGTGCCACCAGCAAAAAGGGGGCCAGCTCCTACAATGAGCAGTTCTTC
-	TRBV14	TRBJ1-1	once	CASSGTPLNTEAFF	TGTGCCAGCAGTGGGACTCCCTTGAACACTGAAGCTTTCTTT
-	TRBV5-1	TRBJ1-1	-	CASSSGFETEAFF	TGCGCCAGCAGCTCGGGGTTCGAGACTGAAGCTTTCTTT
-	TRBV13	TRBJ2-2	many	CASSFGGRVPGELFF	TGTGCCAGCAGCTTCGGCGGCAGGGTACCCGGGGAGCTGTTTTTT
-	TRBV7-2	TRBJ2-5	-	CASSTGILGDQYF	TGTGCCAGCAGTACGGGGATTCTGGGCGACCAGTACTTC
TRBD1	TRBV6-5	TRBJ1-5	-	CASSWDRDQPQHF	TGTGCCAGCAGCTGGGACAGGGACCAGCCCCAGCATTTT
-	TRBV4-3	TRBJ2-3	-	CASSQARGMWTDTQYF	TGCGCCAGCAGCCAAGCCAGGGGCATGTGGACAGATACGCAGTATTTT
-	TRBV5-1	TRBJ2-2	once	CASSLNGVNTGELFF	TGCGCCAGCAGCTTGAACGGGGTAAACACCGGGGAGCTGTTTTTT
-	TRBV28	TRBJ1-2	-	CASSVLNSPGDGYTF	TGTGCCAGCAGCGTGCTTAATTCCCCGGGGGATGGCTACACCTTC
TRBD1	TRBV5-1	TRBJ1-2	-	CASREQGAVGYTF	TGCGCCAGCAGAGAACAGGGGGCGGTGGGCTACACCTTC
-	TRBV2	TRBJ2-7	few	CASRLEEGSPYEQYF	TGTGCCAGCAGACTTGAAGAGGGTTCCCCGTACGAGCAGTACTTC
TRBD1	TRBV28	TRBJ2-5	-	CASSWGQGWETQYF	TGTGCCAGCAGTTGGGGACAGGGATGGGAGACCCAGTACTTC
-	TRBV6-5	TRBJ1-2	-	CASSPGGNYGYTF	TGTGCCAGCAGCCCGGGAGGGAACTATGGCTACACCTTC
TRBD1	TRBV30	TRBJ1-4	-	CAWRLDRAKGKLFF	TGTGCCTGGAGACTCGACAGGGCGAAAGGGAAACTGTTTTTT
-	TRBV6-1	TRBJ2-2	once	CASSELGAGELFF	TGTGCCAGCAGTGAGTTAGGGGCTGGGGAGCTGTTTTTT
TRBD1	TRBV12-3/TRBV12-4	TRBJ1-2	-	CASSLRTGSCTF	TGTGCCAGCAGTTTAAGGACAGGATCGTGCACCTTC
-	TRBV29-1	TRBJ1-2	-	CSVDNRDDYGYTF	TGCAGCGTAGATAACAGGGATGACTATGGCTACACCTTC
TRBD2	TRBV7-3	TRBJ2-7	-	CASSRGGGRDEQYF	TGTGCCAGCAGCCGCGGCGGGGGACGGGACGAGCAGTACTTC
-	TRBV30	TRBJ2-7	-	CAWSMGPRPPYEQYF	TGTGCCTGGAGTATGGGCCCACGACCCCCCTACGAGCAGTACTTC
TRBD1	TRBV6-5	TRBJ1-5	few	CASSLIQGSLQPQHF	TGTGCCAGCAGCCTAATACAGGGGTCGCTCCAGCCCCAGCATTTT
-	TRBV15	TRBJ2-5	-	CATSTSETQYF	TGTGCCACCAGCACCTCGGAGACCCAGTACTTC
TRBD1	TRBV28	TRBJ2-2	-	CASSTAPGTENTGELFF	TGTGCCAGCAGTACCGCGCCCGGGACAGAGAACACCGGGGAGCTGTTTTTT
-	TRBV4-3	TRBJ1-1	-	CASSQDPREGEAFF	TGCGCCAGCAGCCAAGATCCCAGGGAAGGTGAAGCTTTCTTT
TRBD1	TRBV13	TRBJ2-1	once	CASSLGTGYADEQFF	TGTGCCAGCAGCTTAGGGACAGGGTACGCAGATGAGCAGTTCTTC
TRBD1	TRBV5-1	TRBJ1-5	-	CASSSGQGRDQPQHF	TGCGCCAGCAGCTCAGGACAGGGGAGGGATCAGCCCCAGCATTTT
-	TRBV6-1	TRBJ1-1	once	CASSRSGNTEAFF	TGTGCCAGCAGTCGCAGTGGGAACACTGAAGCTTTCTTT
-	TRBV4-1	TRBJ1-3	-	CASSQRGTGEIAGNTIYF	TGCGCCAGCAGCCAGAGGGGGACCGGGGAGATTGCTGGAAACACCATATATTTT
TRBD1	TRBV6-2/TRBV6-3	TRBJ2-4	-	CASSRGQALAKNIQYF	TGTGCCAGCAGTCGCGGACAGGCATTAGCCAAAAACATTCAGTACTTC
TRBD1	TRBV5-1	TRBJ2-7	-	CASKASGGYEQYF	TGCGCCAGCAAAGCCTCAGGGGGCTACGAGCAGTACTTC
-	TRBV21-1	TRBJ2-4	-	CASSRGQSGYF	TGTGCCAGCAGCAGGGGCCAATCCGGTTACTTC
TRBD1	TRBV6-5	TRBJ1-2	-	CASSYSIQGARGYTF	TGTGCCAGCAGTTACTCGATCCAGGGGGCGCGGGGCTACACCTTC
-	TRBV19	TRBJ1-1	-	CASSSRVSTEAFF	TGTGCCAGTAGTTCCCGGGTAAGCACTGAAGCTTTCTTT
-	TRBV20-1	TRBJ1-1	-	CSAHRTSIIQF	TGCAGTGCACACCGGACAAGCATAATACAATTT
TRBD1	TRBV29-1	TRBJ2-7	once	CSVIGTGIYEQYF	TGCAGCGTCATCGGGACAGGGATCTACGAGCAGTACTTC
-	TRBV7-3	TRBJ2-3	-	CASSLLAVSTDTQYF	TGTGCCAGCAGCTTACTCGCGGTTAGCACAGATACGCAGTATTTT
TRBD1	TRBV4-1	TRBJ2-7	-	CASSQVQGLYEQYF	TGCGCCAGCAGCCAAGTACAGGGGCTCTACGAGCAGTACTTC
TRBD1	TRBV11-3	TRBJ1-1	-	CASSFPQGNPEAFF	TGTGCCAGCAGCTTCCCACAGGGGAATCCTGAAGCTTTCTTT
-	TRBV11-2	TRBJ1-1	-	CASSLSMTGNTEAFF	TGTGCCAGCAGCTTATCCATGACAGGGAACACTGAAGCTTTCTTT
TRBD1	TRBV4-2	TRBJ1-1	-	CASSQPSRDSHVRAFF	TGTGCCAGCAGCCAACCTAGCCGGGACAGCCACGTCCGAGCTTTCTTT
-	TRBV11-2	TRBJ1-1	once	CASSFNRVGTEAFF	TGTGCCAGCAGCTTCAACAGGGTAGGGACTGAAGCTTTCTTT
TRBD1	TRBV2	TRBJ1-5	once	CASSEDRGPSQPQHF	TGTGCCAGCAGTGAAGACAGGGGTCCGAGTCAGCCCCAGCATTTT
-	TRBV5-1	TRBJ1-6	once	CASSPGGSYNSPLHF	TGCGCCAGCAGCCCCGGGGGGTCCTATAATTCACCCCTCCACTTT
TRBD2	TRBV6-4	TRBJ2-7	-	CASSVYAGGEQYF	TGTGCCAGCAGTGTCTACGCCGGGGGGGAGCAGTACTTC
TRBD1	TRBV5-1	TRBJ2-7	-	CASRKPGQGFHEQYF	TGCGCCAGCAGAAAACCGGGACAGGGTTTCCACGAGCAGTACTTC
TRBD2	TRBV6-4	TRBJ2-3	many	CASSLAGGTDTQYF	TGTGCCAGCAGTCTAGCGGGGGGCACAGATACGCAGTATTTT
-	TRBV4-3	TRBJ2-5	-	CASSQAGHQQETQYF	TGCGCCAGCAGCCAAGCCGGACACCAGCAAGAGACCCAGTACTTC
TRBD1	TRBV29-1	TRBJ1-2	few	CSVRTGDNYGYTF	TGCAGCGTTCGGACAGGGGATAACTATGGCTACACCTTC
-	TRBV28	TRBJ1-1	few	CASSWGGRANTEAFF	TGTGCCAGCAGTTGGGGGGGAAGGGCGAACACTGAAGCTTTCTTT
-	TRBV7-9	TRBJ1-2	-	CASSLVGDVGYTF	TGTGCCAGCAGCTTAGTAGGGGATGTGGGCTACACCTTC
TRBD1	TRBV7-9	TRBJ2-7	-	CASSLASGQGYEQYF	TGTGCCAGCAGCTTAGCGTCCGGACAGGGCTACGAGCAGTACTTC
TRBD1	TRBV29-1	TRBJ1-1	few	CSAGQGATEAFF	TGCAGCGCAGGACAGGGGGCAACTGAAGCTTTCTTT
-	TRBV29-1	TRBJ1-1	-	CSVEGAAMNTEAFF	TGCAGCGTTGAGGGTGCGGCGATGAACACTGAAGCTTTCTTT
-	TRBV6-5	TRBJ2-2	-	CASSSQVAGELFF	TGTGCCAGCAGTTCACAGGTGGCCGGGGAGCTGTTTTTT
-	TRBV24-1	TRBJ2-3	-	CATSEGTVPDTQYF	TGTGCCACCAGTGAAGGGACTGTCCCAGATACGCAGTATTTT
TRBD1	TRBV10-3	TRBJ1-2	-	CAISADRGTNNYGYTF	TGTGCCATCAGTGCGGACAGGGGAACAAATAACTATGGCTACACCTTC